This T cell receptor (beta chain) was observed in a study of cytotoxic CD8 clonotypes in ibrutinib-treated CLL. Looking at the study overall: Among the patients, approximately ten presented as relapsed/refractory and fewer than 16 as treatment-naive; approximately 17 showed unmutated IGHV.

On this clone: The antigen is not known.

General observations from the study: The study found clonality rose at ibrutinib response, then fell toward baseline at progression. Public clonotypes were seen rarely and were contracted or stable on treatment.

Using immunoSEQ multiplex PCR, the repertoire was profiled, and TCRdb retains in-frame clones only, with some absent. The sample holds roughly 130,000 clones, approximately 89% seen once. Germline trimming cut 4 bases from V and 4 bases from J; bases unmatched to any gene: 10. The CDR3 is 15 residues long. Per the germline V gene, CDR1 is LNHDA and CDR2 is SQIVND (reference sequence). The clonotype was recovered from a human donor with chronic lymphocytic leukemia. V usage is TRBV19 and J usage is TRBJ2-7, with 7 bases aligning to TRBD1. Sequencing used PBMCs, obtained after 12 months of ibrutinib treatment. The CDR3 reads CASSNRPGGLYEQYF. CDR3 coding DNA: TGTGCCAGTAGTAACCGGCCAGGGGGTCTTTACGAGCAGTACTTC. The complete variable domain, with remaining parts taken from reference TRBV19 and TRBJ2-7, reads DGGITQSPKYLFRKEGQNVTLSCEQNLNHDAMYWYRQDPGQGLRLIYYSQIVNDFQKGDIAEGYSVSREKKESFPLTVTSAQKNPTAFYLCASSNRPGGLYEQYFGPGTRLTVT.